Below, 4 T cell receptor beta chains from the same sample are listed, as sequenced in a study of blood T cells in healthy people across ages (dated by TCRdb to 2013 to 2016). Library preparation was by 5' RACE. Reads for this sample came from an Illumina HiSeq 2500. A second PCR of about 7 to 12 cycles was run with a J-beta primer mix and a sample-barcoded 5' primer. TCRdb reprocessed the public reads (quality trimming at Q25 with fastp, clone calling with MiXCR) and kept in-frame beta chains. Each entry merges the rows of one CDR3 protein and shows their most common DNA and genes. Across this sample there are over 750,000 distinct CDR3 sequences, with more than 20% seen only once. The ten largest clones represent 9% to 9.5% of the sample. This sample was also put to use in a study of T cells of mothers and their children.

Sequencing input: blood. Every receptor here comes from a boy under 18 in good health.

V gene TRBV6-2 or TRBV6-3 combines with J gene TRBJ2-7; D uncertain. Germline lookup yields CDR1 MNHEY and CDR2 SVGEGT. Between the trimmed V and J ends, which lost 4 bases and 3 bases, there was a span of 7 bases. The CDR3 has 12 amino acids. CDR3 sequence: CASSSMGYEQYF. CDR3 nucleotide sequence: TGTGCCAGCAGTTCGATGGGCTACGAGCAGTACTTC.

The gene calls are TRBV7-2 and TRBJ2-1, with 10 bases fitting TRBD1. The germline gives CDR1 SGHTA, CDR2 FQGNSA. CDR3 length equals 16 residues. After removal of 4 bases from V and 9 bases from J, the junction contained 12 bases not matched to a gene. The CDR3 DNA sequence: TGTGCCAGCAGCTCCGGCCGGGACAGGGGACTCGGTGAGCAGTTCTTC. This gives the protein CASSSGRDRGLGEQFF. The whole variable domain, filled in from reference TRBV7-2 and TRBJ2-1, reads GAGVSQSPSNKVTEKGKDVELRCDPISGHTALYWYRQSLGQGLEFLIYFQGNSAPDKSGLPSDRFSAERTGGSVSTLTIQRTQQEDSAVYLCASSSGRDRGLGEQFFGPGTRLTVL.

This clonotype was found a few times. This chain links TRBV5-1 with TRBJ2-5, with D unclear. Trimming removed 6 bases at V and 5 bases at J, with 20 bases between. Germline loops: CDR1 SGHRS, CDR2 YFSETQ. The CDR3 totals 15 residues. DNA of the CDR3: TGCGCCAGCAAAACCCCCCGTCAGGATCTCGAGACCCAGTACTTC. Residues: CASKTPRQDLETQYF.

The gene calls are TRBV28 and TRBJ2-7, with TRBD1 as a possible D gene (6 bases). The CDR3 is made up of 15 amino acids. Trimming took off 3 bases at V and 1 base at J, with 13 bases between the two ends. Germline lookup yields CDR1 MDHEN and CDR2 SYDVKM. CDR3 in amino acids: CASSFSLGQSYEQYF. The CDR3 DNA reads as TGTGCCAGCAGTTTCTCCCTCGGACAGTCCTACGAGCAGTACTTC.